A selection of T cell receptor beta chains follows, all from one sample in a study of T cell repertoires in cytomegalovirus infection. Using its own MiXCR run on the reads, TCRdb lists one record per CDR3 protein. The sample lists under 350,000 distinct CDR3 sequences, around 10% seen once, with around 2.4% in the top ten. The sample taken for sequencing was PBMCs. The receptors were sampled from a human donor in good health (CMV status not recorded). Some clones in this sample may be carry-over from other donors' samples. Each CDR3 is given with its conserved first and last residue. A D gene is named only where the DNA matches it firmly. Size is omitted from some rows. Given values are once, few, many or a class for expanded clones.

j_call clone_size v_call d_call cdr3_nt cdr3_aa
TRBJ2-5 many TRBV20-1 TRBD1 TGCAGTGCCCGACCCGCGACAGGGACGATCCAAGAGACCCAGTACTTC CSARPATGTIQETQYF
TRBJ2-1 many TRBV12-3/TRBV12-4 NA TGTGCCAGCAGAACGGACCGGGTGCATGAGCAGTTCTTC CASRTDRVHEQFF
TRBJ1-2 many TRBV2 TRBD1 TGTGCCAGCAGTGTTGGAAAGGACAGGGTGGGAGGCTACACCTTC CASSVGKDRVGGYTF
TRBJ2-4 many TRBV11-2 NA TGTGCCAGCAGCCCTAGGGGGGCTTCGGGCAAAAACATTCAGTACTTC CASSPRGASGKNIQYF
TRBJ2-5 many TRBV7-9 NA TGTGCCAGCAGCCACCCGGGACTGTACGCAGAGACCCAGTACTTC CASSHPGLYAETQYF
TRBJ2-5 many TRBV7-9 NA TGTGCCAGCAGCTTTACAGGGCCGCAAGAGACCCAGTACTTC CASSFTGPQETQYF
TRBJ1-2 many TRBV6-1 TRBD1 TGTGCCAGCAGTTTAAGTCCAGGGGGCCCGGGCTACACCTTC CASSLSPGGPGYTF
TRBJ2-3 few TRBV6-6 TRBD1 TGTGCCAGCAGCCCCGGACAGGGAGCGGATACGCAGTATTTT CASSPGQGADTQYF
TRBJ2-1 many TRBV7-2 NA TGTGCCAGCAGCTTAGTACAGACAGGAAGGAATGAGCAGTTCTTC CASSLVQTGRNEQFF
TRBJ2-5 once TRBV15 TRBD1 TGTGCCACCAGCAGCCCCCCGGACAGGGGGCTTAGGTACCAAGAGACCCAGTACTTC CATSSPPDRGLRYQETQYF
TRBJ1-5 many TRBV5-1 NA TGCGCCAGCAGCTTGGAGGGGGGGCATCAGCCCCAGCATTTT CASSLEGGHQPQHF
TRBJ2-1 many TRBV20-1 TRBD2 TGCAGTGCTAGAGATCGGCGGGGGTACTCCTACAATGAGCAGTTCTTC CSARDRRGYSYNEQFF
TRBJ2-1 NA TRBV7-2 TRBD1 TGTGCCAGCAGCAGTGACAGGGCTGGTGAGCAGTTCTTC CASSSDRAGEQFF
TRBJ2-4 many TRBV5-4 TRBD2 TGTGCCAGCAGCTTGATGGGGGGGGAAAACATTCAGTACTTC CASSLMGGENIQYF
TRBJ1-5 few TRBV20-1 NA TGCAGTGCTAGAGACGACAGTAGCAATCAGCCCCAGCATTTT CSARDDSSNQPQHF
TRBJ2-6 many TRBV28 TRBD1 TGTGCCAGCAGTACGGGACAGTTCCGCTCTGGGGCCAACGTCCTGACTTTC CASSTGQFRSGANVLTF